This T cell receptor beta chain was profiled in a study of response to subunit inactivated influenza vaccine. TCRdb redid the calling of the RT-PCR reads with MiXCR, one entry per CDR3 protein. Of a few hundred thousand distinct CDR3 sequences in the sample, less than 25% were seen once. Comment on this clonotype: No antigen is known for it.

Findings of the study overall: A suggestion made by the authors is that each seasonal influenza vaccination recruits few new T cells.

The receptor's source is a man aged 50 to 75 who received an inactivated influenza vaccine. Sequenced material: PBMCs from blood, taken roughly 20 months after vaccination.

The CDR3 nucleotides read TGCAGTGCGCCGCCGGGCCCCCGCACTGAAGCTTTCTTT. This translates into CSAPPGPRTEAFF. The chain has TRBV20-1 and TRBJ1-1; D is unclear. The CDR3 contains 13 residues. The V gene lost 6 bases and the J gene lost 4 bases, with 15 bases spanning the gap. Germline CDR1 DFQATT, CDR2 SNEGSKA (reference sequence).